This T cell receptor (beta chain) was sequenced during a study of radiotherapy plus CTLA-4 blockade in lung cancer. Sequencing used immunoSEQ multiplex PCR; TCRdb keeps in-frame clones, though not all of them. Of tens of thousands of clones listed, 84% are singletons. This TCR was sampled from a human donor with non-small cell lung cancer who had stable disease on radiotherapy plus ipilimumab. Specimen: peripheral blood, collected from a patient treated with radiotherapy plus ipilimumab.

CDR3 sequence: CASSEQGWQGYGYTF. The CDR3 DNA reads as TGTGCCAGCAGTGAGCAAGGGTGGCAGGGGTATGGCTACACCTTC. The V call is TRBV2, the J call TRBJ1-2, with D possibly TRBD1 on 6 matching bases. The ends were cut back, 3 bases at V and 5 bases at J, with 16 bases in the middle. Germline loops: CDR1 SNHLY, CDR2 FYNNEI. The CDR3 extends over 15 amino acids.